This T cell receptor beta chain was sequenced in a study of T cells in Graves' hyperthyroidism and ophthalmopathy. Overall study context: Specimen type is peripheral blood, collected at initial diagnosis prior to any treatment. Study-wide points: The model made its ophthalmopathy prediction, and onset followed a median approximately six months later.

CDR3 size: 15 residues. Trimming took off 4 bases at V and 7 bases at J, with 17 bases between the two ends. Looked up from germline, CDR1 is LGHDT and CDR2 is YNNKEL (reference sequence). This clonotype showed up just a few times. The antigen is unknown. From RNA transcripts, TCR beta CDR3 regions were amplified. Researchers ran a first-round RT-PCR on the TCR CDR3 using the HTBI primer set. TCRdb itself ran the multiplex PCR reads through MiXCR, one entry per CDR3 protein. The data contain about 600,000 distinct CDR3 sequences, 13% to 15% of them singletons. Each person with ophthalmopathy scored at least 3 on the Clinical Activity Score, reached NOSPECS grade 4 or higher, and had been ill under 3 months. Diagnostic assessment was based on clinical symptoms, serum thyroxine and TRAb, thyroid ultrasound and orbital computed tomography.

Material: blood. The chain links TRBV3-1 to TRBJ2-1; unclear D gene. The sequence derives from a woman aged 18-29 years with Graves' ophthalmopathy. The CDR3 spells CASSPSGPIRNEQFF. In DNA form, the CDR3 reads TGTGCCAGCAGCCCCTCCGGTCCTATCAGGAATGAGCAGTTCTTC.